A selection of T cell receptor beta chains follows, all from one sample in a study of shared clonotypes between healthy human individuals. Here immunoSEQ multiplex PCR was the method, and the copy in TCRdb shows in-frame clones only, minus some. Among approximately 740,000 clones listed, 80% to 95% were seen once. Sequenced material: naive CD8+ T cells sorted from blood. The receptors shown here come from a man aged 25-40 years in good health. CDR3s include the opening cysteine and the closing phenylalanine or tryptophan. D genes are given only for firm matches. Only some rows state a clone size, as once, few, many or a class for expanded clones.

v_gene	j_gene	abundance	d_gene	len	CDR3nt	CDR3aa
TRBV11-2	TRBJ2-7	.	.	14	TGTGCCAGCAGCTTATCCCCAGGGAACCACGAGCAGTACTTC	CASSLSPGNHEQYF
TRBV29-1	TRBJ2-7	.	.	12	TGCAGCGTTGACTGGGACGGCTACGAGCAGTACTTC	CSVDWDGYEQYF
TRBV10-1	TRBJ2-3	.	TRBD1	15	TGCGCCAGCAGCCACGACAGGGCCTTTACAGATACGCAGTATTTT	CASSHDRAFTDTQYF
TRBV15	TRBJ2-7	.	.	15	TGTGCCACCAGCAGAGCTCAGGGGTCCAAATACGAGCAGTACTTC	CATSRAQGSKYEQYF
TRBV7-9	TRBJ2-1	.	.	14	TGTGCCAGCAGCTTGAAATTTCCGTACAATGAGCAGTTCTTC	CASSLKFPYNEQFF
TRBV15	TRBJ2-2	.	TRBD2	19	TGTGCCACCAGCAGAGATCTTGCAAAGCGGGAGGGGGCGGCCGGGGAGCTGTTTTTT	CATSRDLAKREGAAGELFF
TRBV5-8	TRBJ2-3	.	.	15	TGTGCCAGCAGCGGGGGAACTAGTTGGACAGATACGCAGTATTTT	CASSGGTSWTDTQYF
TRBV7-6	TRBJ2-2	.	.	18	TGTGCCAGCAGCTTAGTTCCTAGCGCGAGTTATAACACCGGGGAGCTGTTTTTT	CASSLVPSASYNTGELFF
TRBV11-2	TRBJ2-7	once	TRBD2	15	TGTGCCAGCAGCTTCTTTGCTAGCGGGAGTCACGAGCAGTACTTC	CASSFFASGSHEQYF
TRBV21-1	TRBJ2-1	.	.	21	TGTGCCAGCGCCCGGAGGGCAGGGCTAGAGAGGGAGGGACGCCCCTACAATGAGCAGTTCTTC	CASARRAGLEREGRPYNEQFF
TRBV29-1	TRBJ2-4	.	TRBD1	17	TGCAGCGTTGAAGAGTGGGACAGGCATTTCACGAGGAACATTCAGTACTTC	CSVEEWDRHFTRNIQYF
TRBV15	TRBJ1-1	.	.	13	TGTGCCACCAGCAGAGTGGGGTACACTGAAGCTTTCTTT	CATSRVGYTEAFF
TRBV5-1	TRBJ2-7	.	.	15	TGCGCCAGCAGGCCCGAGGGTGGACTAATCTACGAGCAGTACTTC	CASRPEGGLIYEQYF
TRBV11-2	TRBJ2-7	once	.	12	TGTGCCAGCAGCCAAGGGGCTGGGGAGCAGTACTTC	CASSQGAGEQYF
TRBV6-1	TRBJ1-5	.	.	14	TGTGCCAGCAGTGGACTGGGGGTGGATCAGCCCCAGCATTTT	CASSGLGVDQPQHF
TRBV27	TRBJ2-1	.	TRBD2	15	TGTGCCAGCAGTTTAGGGACTAGCGGGATTCGTGAGCAGTTCTTC	CASSLGTSGIREQFF
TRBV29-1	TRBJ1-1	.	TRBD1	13	TGCAGCGTTCTGGACAGGGTTTCCACTGAAGCTTTCTTT	CSVLDRVSTEAFF
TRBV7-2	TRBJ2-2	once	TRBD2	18	TGTGCCAGCAGCTACCCCCTAATGGGCGGGAGTATAGCCGGGGAGCTGTTTTTT	CASSYPLMGGSIAGELFF
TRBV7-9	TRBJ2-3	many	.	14	TGTGCCAGCAGCCCCAGGGTCCGGGGAGATACGCAGTATTTT	CASSPRVRGDTQYF
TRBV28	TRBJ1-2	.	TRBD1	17	TGTGCCAGCAGTTTACCCCTCCCGGACAGGGGTCTCTATGGCTACACCTTC	CASSLPLPDRGLYGYTF
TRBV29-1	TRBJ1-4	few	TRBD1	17	TGCAGCGTTGCCTTCCTCGGGACAGGGAGTGTATGGGAAAAACTGTTTTTT	CSVAFLGTGSVWEKLFF
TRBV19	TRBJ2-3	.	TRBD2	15	TGTGCCAGTAGTATGGTGGCGGGGGGACCAGATACGCAGTATTTT	CASSMVAGGPDTQYF